This entry features one TCR beta chain sequence. Its antigen is not known. The sample comes from a study of monozygotic twins with inflammatory bowel disease. Findings and caveats of the study: Individual T cell subtypes were not distinguishable.

UMIs were attached via template switching, each with a 6-nucleotide sample barcode. Using the 5' RACE reads, TCRdb records one entry per CDR3 protein without DNA. The sample table sets out approximately 340,000 distinct CDR3 sequences. The germline CDR1 and CDR2 sequences are SGHRS and YFSETQ. The CDR3 is made up of 12 amino acids. Blood, 2.5 to 3 ml, was drawn per donor. Whole blood, unsorted for T cells, was the source of total RNA. The sequenced sample was blood. The chain is built from TRBV5-1 and TRBJ2-5. This clonotype was obtained from a human donor with ulcerative colitis or Crohn's disease, or a healthy co-twin of an affected twin (not recorded which). The CDR3 reads CASSMYQETQYF.